The 27 T cell receptor beta chains reported below all come from one sample, sequenced in a study of shared clonotypes between healthy human individuals. Repertoires were generated with immunoSEQ multiplex PCR, while TCRdb's copy carries only in-frame clones and drops some. The sample yields around 2.1 million clones, roughly 91% seen once. CD45RO negativity and positive selection for CCR7 defined naive CD8 cells, a population that excluded terminally differentiated effector memory CD45RA+ cells. The sequenced material came from naive CD8+ T cells from PBMCs. The source is a man in his late teens or twenties in good health. Some clones in this sample may be carry-over from other donors' samples.

The chain uses TRBV5-1 and TRBJ1-1; D possibly corresponds to TRBD1 (5 bases). CDR1 and CDR2 from the germline V gene are SGHRS and YFSETQ. The CDR3 extends over 13 amino acids. With 3 bases removed from V and 7 bases from J, the gap between germline ends came to 13 bases. The CDR3 loop reads CASSSTRGDEAFF. The CDR3 DNA reads TGCGCCAGCAGCTCGACTCGGGGGGATGAAGCTTTCTTT.

The chain's CDR3 is CASSQVKAGYAAYEQYF. CDR3 in DNA: TGCGCCAGCAGCCAAGTGAAAGCGGGATACGCTGCCTACGAGCAGTACTTC. The rearrangement joins TRBV4-1 to TRBJ2-7, with 7 bases identical to TRBD2. Trimming removed 1 base from V and 2 bases from J; junction bases left unmatched: 11. Germline CDR1 is MGHRA and CDR2 is YSYEKL. The CDR3 is 17 amino acids.

The chain combines TRBV28 with TRBJ2-2, with D possibly being TRBD2 (5 bases). The CDR3 sequence is 17 residues long. The V gene's germline CDR1 is MDHEN and CDR2 SYDVKM. Trimming stripped 2 bases from V and 2 bases from J, with 15 bases between. CDR3 DNA: TGTGCCAGCAGTTTAATTTGGGAGCCCCCTAACACCGGGGAGCTGTTTTTT. It translates to CASSLIWEPPNTGELFF.

The chain carries TRBV5-1 and TRBJ1-1, with TRBD1 identical over 8 bases. The V and J ends lost 4 bases and 6 bases, in that order; junction bases with no gene match: 2. This CDR3 is built from 12 residues. Germline values: CDR1 SGHRS, CDR2 YFSETQ. The CDR3 loop reads CASSIQGAEAFF. DNA for the CDR3: TGCGCCAGCAGCATACAGGGGGCTGAAGCTTTCTTT. The variable domain in full, completed from reference TRBV5-1 and TRBJ1-1, reads KAGVTQTPRYLIKTRGQQVTLSCSPISGHRSVSWYQQTPGQGLQFLFEYFSETQRNKGNFPGRFSGRQFSNSRSEMNVSTLELGDSALYLCASSIQGAEAFFGQGTRLTVV.

In the case of this clone: Other DNA sequences in this specimen translate into the identical CDR3. The rearrangement links TRBV27 to TRBJ2-7, with 11 nucleotides matching TRBD2. The CDR3 is 15 amino acids. J lost 5 bases, V lost 6 bases, and 9 bases had no gene match. CDR1 is MNHEY and CDR2 is SMNVEV in the germline V gene (reference sequence). CDR3 nucleotide sequence: TGTGCCAGCAGCCTACTACTAGCGGGAGTCCACGAGCAGTACTTC. It codes for CASSLLLAGVHEQYF.

This rearrangement joins TRBV15 to TRBJ2-1, with 7 positions matching TRBD2. There are 17 residues in the CDR3. Germline V gives CDR1 LNHNV, CDR2 YYDKDF (reference sequence). V dropped 0 bases and J dropped 4; count of bases not matched to a gene: 9. This CDR3 is CATSRDLGGSSYNEQFF. DNA for the CDR3: TGTGCCACCAGCAGAGATCTGGGCGGGAGTTCGTACAATGAGCAGTTCTTC.

This chain links TRBV21-1 with TRBJ2-1; no DNA check was done on the table's D call, TRBD2. TRBV21-1 is classified as a pseudogene. CDR3 length: 16 amino acids. The CDR3 region has the DNA TGTGCCAGCAGCACCTCCCAGGGGCGGGAGTCCAATGAGCAGTTCTTC. Protein sequence: CASSTSQGRESNEQFF.

The chain couples TRBV7-9 to TRBJ1-2; a possible D gene is TRBD1 (5 bases). Trimming stripped 0 bases from V and 6 bases from J, with 17 bases between. Germline lookup yields CDR1 SEHNR and CDR2 FQNEAQ (reference sequence). CDR3 length: 16 amino acids. CDR3 sequence reads: CASSLASRQGVHGYTF. CDR3 in DNA: TGTGCCAGCAGCTTAGCCTCCCGGCAAGGGGTCCATGGCTACACCTTC.

The chain has TRBV27 and TRBJ2-3; D perhaps matches TRBD2 (5 bases). The CDR3 consists of 17 residues. CDR1 MNHEY and CDR2 SMNVEV come from the germline V gene (reference sequence). Trimming shortened V by 6 bases and J by 2 bases, and 21 bases separated the two germline ends. The CDR3 reads CASSSTRAGSATDTQYF. The CDR3 region has the DNA TGTGCCAGCAGCTCTACACGGGCGGGTAGCGCCACAGATACGCAGTATTTT.

The rearrangement links TRBV4-3 to TRBJ2-5, with 9 bases that match TRBD1. CDR1 is LGHNA and CDR2 is YSLEER in the germline V gene. The J segment lost 5 bases and the V segment lost 1 base, leaving 5 bases of the junction unmatched. The CDR3 has 15 amino acids. The CDR3 coding sequence is TGCGCCAGCAGCCAAGCGGACAGGGGTCTGGAGACCCAGTACTTC. Encoded protein: CASSQADRGLETQYF.

This clone was detected only once. The rearrangement uses TRBV5-4 and TRBJ1-1; D is perhaps TRBD1 (5 bases). The CDR3 has 15 amino acids. Germline CDR1 reads SGHNT; CDR2 reads YYREEE (reference sequence). The germline V and J ends were trimmed by 3 bases and 4 bases, with 16 bases remaining between them. The CDR3 sequence is CASSSPWDLGTEAFF. The DNA for the CDR3 is TGTGCCAGCAGCTCCCCGTGGGACTTGGGCACTGAAGCTTTCTTT.

CDR3 residues: CASSFERSAPEAFF. In nucleotides, the CDR3 is TGTGCCAGCAGCTTCGAGAGGTCTGCCCCTGAAGCTTTCTTT. The V call is TRBV11-2, the J call TRBJ1-1; D not resolved. V lost 3 bases and J 6 bases, leaving 14 bases between the germline ends. From germline, CDR1 is SGHAT and CDR2 FQNNGV. CDR3 length equals 14 residues.

The chain combines TRBV27 with TRBJ2-7; 9 bases map to TRBD1. Germline V CDR1 and CDR2: MNHEY, SMNVEV (reference sequence). The CDR3 sequence is 16 residues long. V lost 0 bases, J lost 3 bases, and 6 bases stayed unmatched. The CDR3 nucleotides are TGTGCCAGCAGTTTATCTGGGGTGACAGGGGGCTACGAGCAGTACTTC. Amino acids: CASSLSGVTGGYEQYF.

The chain is built from TRBV11-2 and TRBJ1-2, with D uncertain. Germline V gene lookup returns CDR1 SGHAT and CDR2 FQNNGV. The CDR3 runs to 12 residues. Trimming cost V 3 bases and J 10 bases, with 12 bases left between them. This chain's CDR3 is CASSFEGRLYTF. The CDR3 DNA follows: TGTGCCAGCAGCTTTGAAGGGAGGCTCTACACCTTC.

The chain has TRBV11-2 and TRBJ2-5; 10 bases line up with TRBD2. The CDR3 extends over 17 amino acids. Germline values: CDR1 SGHAT, CDR2 FQNNGV. Trimming cost V 0 bases and J 4 bases; bases outside gene matches: 8. CDR3 DNA sequence: TGTGCCAGCAGCTTAGAGAGTATGGCTAGCGGGAGAGAGACCCAGTACTTC. Its translation is CASSLESMASGRETQYF.

The chain combines TRBV7-3 with TRBJ2-3; 8 nucleotides line up with TRBD2. The CDR3 totals 15 residues. The ends lost 6 bases at V and 5 bases at J; junction bases unmatched: 10. CDR1 is SGHTA, CDR2 FQGTGA, per germline. CDR3 coding DNA: TGTGCCAGCAGATCTTTTGAGCGGGAGATAGATACGCAGTATTTT. Translation: CASRSFEREIDTQYF.

The chain carries TRBV7-9 and TRBJ2-7; TRBD2 matches 12 bases. J was trimmed by 2 bases and V by 5 bases; bases with no gene match: 10. This CDR3 contains 17 residues. Germline V lookup: CDR1 SEHNR, CDR2 FQNEAQ (reference sequence). The CDR3 reads CASSAGLAGPLAYEQYF. DNA for the CDR3: TGTGCCAGCAGCGCGGGACTAGCGGGTCCTCTGGCCTACGAGCAGTACTTC.

This rearrangement joins TRBV29-1 to TRBJ2-7, with 8 bases aligning to TRBD1. Trimming cost V 8 bases and J 0 bases; bases outside gene matches: 6. The length of the CDR3 is 13 residues. The germline V gene has CDR1 SQVTM and CDR2 ANQGSEA. In DNA form, the CDR3 reads TGCAGCATAGGGACAGGTCTCTCCTACGAGCAGTACTTC. Translated: CSIGTGLSYEQYF.

This chain joins TRBV6-1 and TRBJ2-7, with 8 bases that match TRBD2. The CDR3 extends over 17 amino acids. The trim removed 2 bases at V and 0 bases at J, leaving 9 bases unmatched. Germline V lookup: CDR1 MNHNS, CDR2 SASEGT. CDR3 in DNA: TGTGCCAGCAGTGAACGCGCTAGCGGGTATAGCTCCTACGAGCAGTACTTC. The encoded protein is CASSERASGYSSYEQYF.

This chain joins TRBV27 and TRBJ2-6, with D unclear. Germline assignment: CDR1 MNHEY and CDR2 SMNVEV (reference sequence). This CDR3 contains 15 residues. Trimming pared 3 bases from V and 2 bases from J, leaving 8 bases between. The CDR3 region is CASSLMGPGANVLTF. For the CDR3, the DNA is TGTGCCAGCAGTTTGATGGGCCCTGGGGCCAACGTCCTGACTTTC. The full variable domain, completed using reference TRBV27 and TRBJ2-6, is EAQVTQNPRYLITVTGKKLTVTCSQNMNHEYMSWYRQDPGLGLRQIYYSMNVEVTDKGDVPEGYKVSRKEKRNFPLILESPSPNQTSLYFCASSLMGPGANVLTFGAGSRLTVL.

V usage is TRBV7-3 and J usage is TRBJ2-7, with 7 bases matching TRBD1. The CDR3 covers 14 residues. V lost 5 bases, J lost 2 bases, and 6 bases stayed unmatched. Germline V CDR1 and CDR2: SGHTA, FQGTGA. The CDR3 is CASSVDGTAYEQYF. The DNA for the CDR3 is TGTGCCAGCAGCGTCGACGGGACAGCCTACGAGCAGTACTTC.

The rearrangement uses TRBV7-9 and TRBJ1-5, with D perhaps matching TRBD1 (5 bases). V dropped 5 bases and J dropped 2 bases, with 13 bases sitting between them. This CDR3 is 15 amino acids long. CDR1 is SEHNR and CDR2 is FQNEAQ in the germline V gene (reference sequence). The CDR3 is CASSHGTVGNQPQHF. The CDR3 DNA reads TGTGCCAGCAGCCACGGGACGGTGGGCAATCAGCCCCAGCATTTT. Full variable domain (remainder filled in from reference TRBV7-9 and TRBJ1-5): DTGVSQNPRHKITKRGQNVTFRCDPISEHNRLYWYRQTLGQGPEFLTYFQNEAQLEKSRLLSDRFSAERPKGSFSTLEIQRTEQGDSAMYLCASSHGTVGNQPQHFGDGTRLSIL.

This rearrangement joins TRBV9 to TRBJ1-1; no reliable D call. Trimming removed 4 bases at V and 0 bases at J, with 13 bases between. The CDR3 contains 15 residues. CDR1 is SGDLS and CDR2 is YYNGEE in the germline V gene. CDR3 coding DNA: TGTGCCAGCAGCTCCACGGCTTCCATGAACACTGAAGCTTTCTTT. Protein: CASSSTASMNTEAFF.

This chain's CDR3 is CASSPRDRAADGYTF. CDR3 nucleotides: TGCGCCAGCAGCCCCCGGGACAGGGCCGCCGATGGCTACACCTTC. J is TRBJ1-2 and V is TRBV4-1; 9 bases align to TRBD1. The CDR3 sequence is 15 residues long. Germline trimming cut 4 bases from V and 6 bases from J; bases unmatched to any gene: 9. Germline V gives CDR1 MGHRA, CDR2 YSYEKL.

This clone has more than one count but fewer than ten. The chain recombines TRBV19 with TRBJ1-5; D is uncertain. The length of the CDR3 is 13 residues. With 3 bases removed from V and 5 bases from J, the gap between germline ends came to 8 bases. Looked up from germline, CDR1 is LNHDA and CDR2 is SQIVND (reference sequence). CDR3 protein: CASSISDYQPQHF. For the CDR3, the DNA is TGTGCCAGTAGTATCAGCGATTATCAGCCCCAGCATTTT.

The chain is built from TRBV7-6 and TRBJ2-1; TRBD2 matches at 9 bases. The V segment lost 7 bases and the J segment 5 bases; nucleotides outside the gene matches: 6. CDR3 length: 14 residues. Germline CDR1 SGHVS, CDR2 FNYEAQ. The chain's CDR3 is CASKSLAGNNEQFF. The CDR3 bases are TGTGCCAGCAAATCCCTAGCGGGAAACAATGAGCAGTTCTTC.

The chain recombines TRBV6-5 with TRBJ1-2; D remains ambiguous. CDR1 and CDR2 (germline): MNHEY, SVGAGI. This CDR3 comprises 13 residues. V was shortened by 2 bases and J by 4 bases, with 8 bases between the two germline ends. The CDR3 loop is CASSYRESYGYTF. CDR3 DNA sequence: TGTGCCAGCAGTTACCGGGAAAGCTATGGCTACACCTTC.